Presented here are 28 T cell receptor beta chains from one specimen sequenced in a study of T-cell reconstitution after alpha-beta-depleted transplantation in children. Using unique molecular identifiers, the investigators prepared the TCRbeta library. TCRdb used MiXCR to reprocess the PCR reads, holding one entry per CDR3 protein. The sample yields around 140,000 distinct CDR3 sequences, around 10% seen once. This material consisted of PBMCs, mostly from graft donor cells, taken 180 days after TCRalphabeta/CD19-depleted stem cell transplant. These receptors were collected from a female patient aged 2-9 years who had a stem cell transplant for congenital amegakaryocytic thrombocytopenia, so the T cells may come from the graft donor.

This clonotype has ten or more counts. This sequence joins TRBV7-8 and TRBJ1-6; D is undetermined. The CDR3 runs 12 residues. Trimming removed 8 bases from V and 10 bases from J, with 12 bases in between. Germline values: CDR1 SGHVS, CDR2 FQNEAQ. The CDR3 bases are TGTGCCAGCGCCCACATTCTCTCACCCCTCCACTTT. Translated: CASAHILSPLHF.

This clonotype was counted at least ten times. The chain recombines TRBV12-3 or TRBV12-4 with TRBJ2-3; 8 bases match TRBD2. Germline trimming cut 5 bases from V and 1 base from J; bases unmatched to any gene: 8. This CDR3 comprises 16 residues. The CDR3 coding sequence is TGTGCCAGCAGTCTAACTTTACTAGCGGGCACAGATACGCAGTATTTT. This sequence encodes CASSLTLLAGTDTQYF.

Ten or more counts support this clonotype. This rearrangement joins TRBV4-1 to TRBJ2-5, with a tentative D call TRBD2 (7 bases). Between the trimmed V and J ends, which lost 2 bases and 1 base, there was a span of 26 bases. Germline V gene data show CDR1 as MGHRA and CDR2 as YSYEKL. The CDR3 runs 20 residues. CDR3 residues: CASSQMSEFYGGAVQETQYF. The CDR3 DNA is TGCGCCAGCAGCCAAATGAGTGAATTCTATGGGGGGGCTGTCCAAGAGACCCAGTACTTC.

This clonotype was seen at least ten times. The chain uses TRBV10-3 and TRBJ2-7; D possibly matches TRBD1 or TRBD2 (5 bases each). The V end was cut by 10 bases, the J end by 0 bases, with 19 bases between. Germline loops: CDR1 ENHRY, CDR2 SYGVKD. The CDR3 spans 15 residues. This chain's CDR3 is CATRSPGRPSYEQYF. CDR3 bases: TGTGCCACCCGGTCCCCGGGACGTCCCTCCTACGAGCAGTACTTC.

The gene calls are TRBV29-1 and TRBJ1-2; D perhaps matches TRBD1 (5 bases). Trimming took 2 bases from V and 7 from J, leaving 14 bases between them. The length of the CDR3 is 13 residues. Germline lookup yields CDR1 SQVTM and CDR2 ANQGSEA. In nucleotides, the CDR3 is TGCAGCGTTGAAAGGTTGGCAGGGTTTGGCTACACCTTC. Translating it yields CSVERLAGFGYTF. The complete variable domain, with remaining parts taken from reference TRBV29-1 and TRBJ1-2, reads SAVISQKPSRDICQRGTSLTIQCQVDSQVTMMFWYRQQPGQSLTLIATANQGSEATYESGFVIDKFPISRPNLTFSTLTVSNMSPEDSSIYLCSVERLAGFGYTFGSGTRLTVV.

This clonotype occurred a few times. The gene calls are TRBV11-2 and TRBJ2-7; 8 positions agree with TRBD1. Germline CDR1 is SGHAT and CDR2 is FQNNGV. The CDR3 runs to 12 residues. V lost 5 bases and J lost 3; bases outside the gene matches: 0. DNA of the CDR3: TGTGCCAGCAGCGGGACAGGCTACGAGCAGTACTTC. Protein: CASSGTGYEQYF.

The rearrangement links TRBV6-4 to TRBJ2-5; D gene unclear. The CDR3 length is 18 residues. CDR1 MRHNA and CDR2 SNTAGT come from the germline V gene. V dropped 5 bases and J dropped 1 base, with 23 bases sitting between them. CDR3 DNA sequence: TGTGCCAGCAGTTTAGGGCGAGGTACTAAGGGTTCCCAAGAGACCCAGTACTTC. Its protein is CASSLGRGTKGSQETQYF.

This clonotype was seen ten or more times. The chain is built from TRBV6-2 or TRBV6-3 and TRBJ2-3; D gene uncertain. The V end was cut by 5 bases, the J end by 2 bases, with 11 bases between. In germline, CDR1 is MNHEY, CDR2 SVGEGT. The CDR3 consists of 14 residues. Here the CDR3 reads CASSTTDPTDTQYF. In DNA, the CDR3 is TGTGCCAGCAGTACCACGGACCCCACAGATACGCAGTATTTT.

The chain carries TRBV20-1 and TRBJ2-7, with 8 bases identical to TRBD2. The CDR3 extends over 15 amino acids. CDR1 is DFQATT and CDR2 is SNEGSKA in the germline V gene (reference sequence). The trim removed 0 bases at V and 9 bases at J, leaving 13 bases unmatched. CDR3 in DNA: TGCAGTGCTAGAGAATTCGGGACTAGGCCGCTTTGGCAGTACTTC. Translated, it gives CSAREFGTRPLWQYF.

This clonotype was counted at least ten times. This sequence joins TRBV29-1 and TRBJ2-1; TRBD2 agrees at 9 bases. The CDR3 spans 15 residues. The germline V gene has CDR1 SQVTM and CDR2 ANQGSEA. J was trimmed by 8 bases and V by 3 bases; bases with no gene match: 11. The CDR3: CSVDGLAGSPDEQFF. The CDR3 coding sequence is TGCAGCGTTGATGGGCTAGCGGGATCGCCCGATGAGCAGTTCTTC.

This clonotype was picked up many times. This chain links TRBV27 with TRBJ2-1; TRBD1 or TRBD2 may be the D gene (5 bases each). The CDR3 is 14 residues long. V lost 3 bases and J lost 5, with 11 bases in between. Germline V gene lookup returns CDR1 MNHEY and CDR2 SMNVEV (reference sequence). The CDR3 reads CASSFGARDNEQFF. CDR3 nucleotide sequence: TGTGCCAGCAGTTTTGGGGCGCGGGACAATGAGCAGTTCTTC.

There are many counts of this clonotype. CDR3 sequence reads: CASTNRGHNSPLHF. In nucleotides, the CDR3 is TGTGCCAGCACGAACAGGGGACATAATTCACCCCTCCACTTT. V is TRBV12-3 or TRBV12-4 and J is TRBJ1-6; 7 bases are shared with TRBD1. The ends lost 7 bases at V and 5 bases at J; junction bases unmatched: 5. CDR3 length: 14 residues.

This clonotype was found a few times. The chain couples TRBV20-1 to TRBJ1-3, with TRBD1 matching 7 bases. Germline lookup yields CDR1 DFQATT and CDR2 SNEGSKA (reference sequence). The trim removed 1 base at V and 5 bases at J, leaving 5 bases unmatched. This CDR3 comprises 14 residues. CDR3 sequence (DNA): TGCAGTGCTAGAGGAGACAGGGTACGAAACACCATATATTTT. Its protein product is CSARGDRVRNTIYF.

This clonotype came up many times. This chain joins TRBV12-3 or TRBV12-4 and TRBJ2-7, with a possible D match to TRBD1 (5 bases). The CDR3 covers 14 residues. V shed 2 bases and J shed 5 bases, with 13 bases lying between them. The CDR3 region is CASSLSTVSHEQYF. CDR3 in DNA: TGTGCCAGCAGTTTATCGACAGTAAGCCACGAGCAGTACTTC.

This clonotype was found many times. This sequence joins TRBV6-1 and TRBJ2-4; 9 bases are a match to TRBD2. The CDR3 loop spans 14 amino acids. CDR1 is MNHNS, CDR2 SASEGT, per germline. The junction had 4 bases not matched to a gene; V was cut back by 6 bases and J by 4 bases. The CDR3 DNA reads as TGTGCCAGCAGAGAGACTAGCGGAAAAAACATTCAGTACTTC. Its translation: CASRETSGKNIQYF.

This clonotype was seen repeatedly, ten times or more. The CDR3 loop is CSVGRTPGELFF. CDR3 in DNA: TGCAGCGTTGGTCGCACACCCGGGGAGCTGTTTTTT. The rearrangement links TRBV29-1 to TRBJ2-2; D uncertain. From germline, CDR1 is SQVTM and CDR2 ANQGSEA. This CDR3 has 12 residues. V gave up 4 bases and J gave up 6 bases, with 9 bases separating them.

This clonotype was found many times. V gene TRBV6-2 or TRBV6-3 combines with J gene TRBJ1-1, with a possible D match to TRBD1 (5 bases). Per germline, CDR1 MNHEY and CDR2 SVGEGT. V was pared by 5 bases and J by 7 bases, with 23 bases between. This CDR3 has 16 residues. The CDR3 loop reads CASSQKASPGYDEAFF. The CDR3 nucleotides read TGTGCCAGCAGTCAAAAAGCCAGCCCAGGGTACGATGAAGCTTTCTTT.

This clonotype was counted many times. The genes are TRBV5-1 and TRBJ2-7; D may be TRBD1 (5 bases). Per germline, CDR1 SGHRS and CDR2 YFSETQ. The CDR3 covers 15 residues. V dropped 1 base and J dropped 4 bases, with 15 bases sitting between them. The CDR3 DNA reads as TGCGCCAGCAGCTTGAAACGAACAGGATCTTACGAGCAGTACTTC. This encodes CASSLKRTGSYEQYF.

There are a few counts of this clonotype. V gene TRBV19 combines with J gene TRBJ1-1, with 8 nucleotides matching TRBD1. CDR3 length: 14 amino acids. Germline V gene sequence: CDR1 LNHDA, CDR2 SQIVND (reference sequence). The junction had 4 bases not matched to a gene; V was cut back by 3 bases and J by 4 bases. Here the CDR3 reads CASSMDTGGTEAFF. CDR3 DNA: TGTGCCAGTAGTATGGATACAGGGGGCACTGAAGCTTTCTTT.

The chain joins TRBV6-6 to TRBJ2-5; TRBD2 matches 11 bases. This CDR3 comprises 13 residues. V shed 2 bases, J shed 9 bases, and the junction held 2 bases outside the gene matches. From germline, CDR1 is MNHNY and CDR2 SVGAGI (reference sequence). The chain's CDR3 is CASSYGLAGSQYF. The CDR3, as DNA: TGTGCCAGCAGTTACGGACTAGCGGGCTCCCAGTACTTC.

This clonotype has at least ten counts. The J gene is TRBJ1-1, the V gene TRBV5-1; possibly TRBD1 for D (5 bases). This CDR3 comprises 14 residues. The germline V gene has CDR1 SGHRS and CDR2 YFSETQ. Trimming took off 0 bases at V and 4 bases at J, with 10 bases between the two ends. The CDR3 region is CASSLGQLFTEAFF. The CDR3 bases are TGCGCCAGCAGCTTGGGACAGCTATTCACTGAAGCTTTCTTT.

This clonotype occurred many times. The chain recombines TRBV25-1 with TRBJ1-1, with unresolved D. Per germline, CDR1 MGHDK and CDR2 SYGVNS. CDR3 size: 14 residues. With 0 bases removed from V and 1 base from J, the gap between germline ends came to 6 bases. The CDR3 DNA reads TGTGCCAGCAGTGAATATCGGGGGAACACTGAAGCTTTCTTT. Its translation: CASSEYRGNTEAFF.

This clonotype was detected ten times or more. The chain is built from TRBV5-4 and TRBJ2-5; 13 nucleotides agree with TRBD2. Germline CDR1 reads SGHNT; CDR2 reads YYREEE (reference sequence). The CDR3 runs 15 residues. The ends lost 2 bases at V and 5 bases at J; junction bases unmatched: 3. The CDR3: CASSLTSGREETQYF. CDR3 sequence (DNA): TGTGCCAGCAGCTTAACTAGCGGGAGGGAGGAGACCCAGTACTTC.

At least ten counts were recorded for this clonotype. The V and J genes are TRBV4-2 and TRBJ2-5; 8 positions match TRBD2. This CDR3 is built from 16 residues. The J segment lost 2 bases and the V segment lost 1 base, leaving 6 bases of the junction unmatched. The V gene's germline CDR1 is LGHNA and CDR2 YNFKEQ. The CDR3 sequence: CASSQVAGLLQETQYF. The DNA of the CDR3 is TGTGCCAGCAGCCAAGTAGCGGGGTTACTTCAAGAGACCCAGTACTTC.

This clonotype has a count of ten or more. The CDR3 spells CASSGPSRERSEQYF. The CDR3, as DNA: TGCGCCAGCAGCGGGCCTTCGCGGGAGAGGTCCGAGCAGTACTTC. The chain couples TRBV5-1 to TRBJ2-7, with 7 bases lining up with TRBD2. The germline CDR1 and CDR2 sequences are SGHRS and YFSETQ. CDR3 size: 15 residues. Unmatched junction bases numbered 13, after V lost 4 bases and J lost 6 bases.

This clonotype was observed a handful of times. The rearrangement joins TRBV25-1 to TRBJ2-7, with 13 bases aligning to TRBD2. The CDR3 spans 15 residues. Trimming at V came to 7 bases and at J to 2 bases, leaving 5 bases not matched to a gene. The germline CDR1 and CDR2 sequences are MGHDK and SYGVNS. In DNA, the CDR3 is TGTGCCAGCACACGTGGACTAGCGGGGGCCTACGAGCAGTACTTC. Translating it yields CASTRGLAGAYEQYF.

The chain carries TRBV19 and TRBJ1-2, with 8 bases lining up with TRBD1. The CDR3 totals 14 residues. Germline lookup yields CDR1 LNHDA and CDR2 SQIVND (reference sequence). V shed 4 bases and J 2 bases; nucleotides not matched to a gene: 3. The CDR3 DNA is TGTGCCAGTAGTAAGGCAGGGGGCAACTATGGCTACACCTTC. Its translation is CASSKAGGNYGYTF.

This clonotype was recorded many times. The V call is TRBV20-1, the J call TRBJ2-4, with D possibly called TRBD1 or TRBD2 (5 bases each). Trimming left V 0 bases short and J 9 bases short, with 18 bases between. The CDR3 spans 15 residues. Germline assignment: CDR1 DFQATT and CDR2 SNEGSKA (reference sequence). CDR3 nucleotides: TGCAGTGCTAGAGAGGGGGTTAGGCTAGAGTCCATTCAGTACTTC. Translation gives CSAREGVRLESIQYF.